The source of this T cell receptor (beta chain) is a study of cytomegalovirus exposure and HLA in healthy donors. Overall study findings and caveats: Certain indistinguishable V segments, among them TRBV6-2 and TRBV6-3, were excluded. DRB1 had the most TCR associations and HLA-C the fewest, a later analysis found, with rates varying by HLA locus. A later analysis reported that several of the most significant clusters appeared to be linked to common viral pathogens, among them Epstein-Barr virus.

This clone was seen more than once but under ten times. The antigen remains undetermined. Germline CDR1 MNHNS, CDR2 SASEGT. V was trimmed by 7 bases and J by 9 bases, leaving 19 bases between them. The CDR3 runs 14 residues. PCR amplification relied on 60 Vbeta primers (plus 13 Jbeta primers). Original processing methods: Later, an analysis found 75 million to 90 million unique TCR beta chains, and 8.5 million to 14 million of these were shared. Sequencing was performed with immunoSEQ multiplex PCR; in TCRdb, only in-frame clones are kept and a portion is missing. V and J calls plus clone size are reproduced from that table; the DNA served to infer D and trimming. The sample comprises about 38,000 clones, roughly 88% of which are singletons, and 9.5% to 12% rests with the top ten.

V gene TRBV6-1 combines with J gene TRBJ2-1, with D tentatively TRBD2 (5 bases). The clonotype comes from a woman aged 40 to 50 in good health and CMV-seropositive. What was sequenced was PBMCs. The CDR3 sequence is CASNPSGDGSEQFF. CDR3 coding DNA: TGTGCCAGCAATCCAAGTGGGGATGGGAGTGAGCAGTTCTTC.